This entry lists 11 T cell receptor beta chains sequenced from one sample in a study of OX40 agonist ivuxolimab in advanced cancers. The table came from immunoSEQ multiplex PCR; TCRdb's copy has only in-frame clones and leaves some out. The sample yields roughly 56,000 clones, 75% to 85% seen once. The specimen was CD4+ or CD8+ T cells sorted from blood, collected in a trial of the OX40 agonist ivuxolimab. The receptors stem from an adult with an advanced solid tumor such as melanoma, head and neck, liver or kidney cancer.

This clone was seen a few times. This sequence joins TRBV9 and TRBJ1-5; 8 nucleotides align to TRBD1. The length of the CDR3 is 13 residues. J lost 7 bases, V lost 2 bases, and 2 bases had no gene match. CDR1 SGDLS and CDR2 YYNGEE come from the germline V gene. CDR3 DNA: TGTGCCAGCAGCGTTGGGACAGGACAGCCCCAGCATTTT. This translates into CASSVGTGQPQHF.

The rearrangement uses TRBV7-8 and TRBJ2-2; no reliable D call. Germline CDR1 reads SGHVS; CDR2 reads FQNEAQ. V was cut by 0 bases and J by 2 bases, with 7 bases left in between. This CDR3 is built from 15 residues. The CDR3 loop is CASSLAQYNTGELFF. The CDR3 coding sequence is TGTGCCAGCAGCTTAGCGCAATATAACACCGGGGAGCTGTTTTTT.

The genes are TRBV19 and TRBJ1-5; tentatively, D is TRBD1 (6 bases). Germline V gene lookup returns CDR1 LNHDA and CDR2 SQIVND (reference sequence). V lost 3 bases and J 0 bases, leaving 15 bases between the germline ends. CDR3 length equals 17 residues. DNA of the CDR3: TGTGCCAGTAGTATCCGCGGGGGGCGGGATAGCAATCAGCCCCAGCATTTT. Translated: CASSIRGGRDSNQPQHF.

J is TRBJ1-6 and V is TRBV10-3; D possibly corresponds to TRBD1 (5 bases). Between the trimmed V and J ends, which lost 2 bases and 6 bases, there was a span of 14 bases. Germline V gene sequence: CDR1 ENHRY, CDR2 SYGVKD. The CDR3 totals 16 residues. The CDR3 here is CAISERETVLNSPLHF. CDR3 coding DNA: TGTGCCATCAGTGAGAGGGAGACAGTCCTTAATTCACCCCTCCACTTT.

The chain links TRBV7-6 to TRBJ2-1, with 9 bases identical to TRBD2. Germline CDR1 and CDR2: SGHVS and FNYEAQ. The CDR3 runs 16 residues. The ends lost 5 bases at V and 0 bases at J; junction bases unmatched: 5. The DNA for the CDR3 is TGTGCCAGCAGCAGTCTAGCGGGAAGCTCCTACAATGAGCAGTTCTTC. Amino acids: CASSSLAGSSYNEQFF.

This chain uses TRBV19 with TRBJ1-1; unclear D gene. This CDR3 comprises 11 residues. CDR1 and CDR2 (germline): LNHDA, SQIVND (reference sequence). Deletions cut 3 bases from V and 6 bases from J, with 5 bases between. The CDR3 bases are TGTGCCAGTAGTATCTGGTCTGAAGCTTTCTTT. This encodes CASSIWSEAFF.

CDR3 sequence: CASIRGSFYNEQFF. The CDR3, as DNA: TGTGCCAGCATTCGCGGGAGTTTTTACAATGAGCAGTTCTTC. The chain uses TRBV28 and TRBJ2-1, with 7 bases aligning to TRBD2. The junction had 7 bases not matched to a gene; V was cut back by 7 bases and J by 4 bases. CDR1 is MDHEN and CDR2 is SYDVKM in the germline V gene. The CDR3 runs 14 residues.

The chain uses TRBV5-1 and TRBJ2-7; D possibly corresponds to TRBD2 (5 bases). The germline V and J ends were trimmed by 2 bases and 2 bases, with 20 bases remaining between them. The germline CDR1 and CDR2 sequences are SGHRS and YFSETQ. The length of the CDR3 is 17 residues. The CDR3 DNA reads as TGCGCCAGCAGCTTTTGGGGTGAATTCGGGGTTCCCTACGAGCAGTACTTC. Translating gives CASSFWGEFGVPYEQYF.

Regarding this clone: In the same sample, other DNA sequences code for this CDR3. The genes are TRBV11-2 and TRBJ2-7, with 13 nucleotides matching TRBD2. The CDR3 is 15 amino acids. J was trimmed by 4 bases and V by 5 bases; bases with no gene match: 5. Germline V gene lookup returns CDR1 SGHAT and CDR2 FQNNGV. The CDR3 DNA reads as TGTGCCAGCAGCAGGACTAGCGGGGGCTTTTACGAGCAGTACTTC. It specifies CASSRTSGGFYEQYF.

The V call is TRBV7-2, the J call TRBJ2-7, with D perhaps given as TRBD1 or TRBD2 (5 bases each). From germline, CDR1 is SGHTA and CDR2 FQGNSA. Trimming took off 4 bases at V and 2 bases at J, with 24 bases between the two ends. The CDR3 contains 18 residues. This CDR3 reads CASSSPTLRDRGPYEQYF. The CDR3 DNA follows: TGTGCCAGCAGCTCGCCCACACTCCGGGACCGGGGCCCCTACGAGCAGTACTTC.

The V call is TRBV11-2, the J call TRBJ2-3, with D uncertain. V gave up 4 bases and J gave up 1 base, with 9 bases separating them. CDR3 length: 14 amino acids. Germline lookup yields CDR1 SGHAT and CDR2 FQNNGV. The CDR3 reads CASSSNTGTDTQYF. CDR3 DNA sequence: TGTGCCAGCAGCTCAAACACAGGCACAGATACGCAGTATTTT.